This is a list of T cell receptor beta chains from one sample in a study of shared clonotypes between healthy human individuals. Data came from immunoSEQ multiplex PCR; TCRdb stores just in-frame clones and leaves some out. This sample has approximately 2.5 million clones, with just over 90% found just once. Sequencing used naive CD4+ T cells sorted from blood. The receptors stem from a man aged 18 to 30 in good health. Both conserved end residues are part of each CDR3. A D gene is named only where the DNA matches it firmly. For some rows the clone size is stated as once, few or many, or as a class when expanded; others skip it.

d_call: .; clone_size: .; j_call: TRBJ1-1; v_call: TRBV5-1; cdr3_aa: CASSFNRVGLNTEAFF; cdr3_nt: TGCGCCAGCAGCTTCAACAGGGTGGGTCTGAACACTGAAGCTTTCTTT
d_call: TRBD1; clone_size: .; j_call: TRBJ1-2; v_call: TRBV7-2; cdr3_aa: CASSWDSTNYGYTF; cdr3_nt: TGTGCCAGCAGCTGGGACAGTACCAACTATGGCTACACCTTC
d_call: TRBD2; clone_size: .; j_call: TRBJ2-2; v_call: TRBV6-7; cdr3_aa: CASPREAGDTGELFF; cdr3_nt: TGTGCCAGCCCCAGAGAAGCGGGAGACACCGGGGAGCTGTTTTTT
d_call: .; clone_size: .; j_call: TRBJ2-7; v_call: TRBV14; cdr3_aa: CASSSDWGEQYF; cdr3_nt: TGTGCCAGCAGTAGCGACTGGGGTGAGCAGTACTTC
d_call: .; clone_size: .; j_call: TRBJ2-3; v_call: TRBV5-1; cdr3_aa: CASSLGQITDTQYF; cdr3_nt: TGCGCCAGCAGCTTAGGACAGATCACAGATACGCAGTATTTT
d_call: TRBD1; clone_size: .; j_call: TRBJ1-6; v_call: TRBV30; cdr3_aa: CAWSVTGDGSPLHF; cdr3_nt: TGTGCCTGGAGTGTAACAGGGGACGGTTCACCCCTCCACTTT
d_call: .; clone_size: .; j_call: TRBJ2-1; v_call: TRBV7-9; cdr3_aa: CASSLYVLYNEQFF; cdr3_nt: TGTGCCAGCAGCTTATACGTCCTCTACAATGAGCAGTTCTTC
d_call: .; clone_size: .; j_call: TRBJ1-1; v_call: TRBV11-2; cdr3_aa: CASSSIWANTEAFF; cdr3_nt: TGTGCCAGCAGCTCCATTTGGGCCAACACTGAAGCTTTCTTT
d_call: .; clone_size: .; j_call: TRBJ1-2; v_call: TRBV9; cdr3_aa: CASSRIGGYTF; cdr3_nt: TGTGCCAGCAGCAGGATTGGAGGCTACACCTTC
d_call: .; clone_size: .; j_call: TRBJ1-1; v_call: TRBV6-5; cdr3_aa: CASSSGTMSTEAFF; cdr3_nt: TGTGCCAGCAGTTCTGGGACAATGAGCACTGAAGCTTTCTTT
d_call: .; clone_size: .; j_call: TRBJ2-2; v_call: TRBV20-1; cdr3_aa: CSASFSGELFF; cdr3_nt: TGCAGTGCTAGCTTTTCCGGGGAGCTGTTTTTT
d_call: .; clone_size: .; j_call: TRBJ2-7; v_call: TRBV11-2; cdr3_aa: CASSLLTGTYEQYF; cdr3_nt: TGTGCCAGCAGCTTGTTGACTGGAACCTACGAGCAGTACTTC
d_call: .; clone_size: .; j_call: TRBJ1-5; v_call: TRBV7-9; cdr3_aa: CASSRGTALNQPQHF; cdr3_nt: TGTGCCAGCAGCCGGGGGACCGCTCTCAATCAGCCCCAGCATTTT
d_call: .; clone_size: .; j_call: TRBJ2-2; v_call: TRBV6-5; cdr3_aa: CASSYRTGELFF; cdr3_nt: TGTGCCAGCAGTTACCGGACAGGGGAGCTGTTTTTT
d_call: TRBD1; clone_size: .; j_call: TRBJ2-7; v_call: TRBV30; cdr3_aa: CAWSATGVNEQYF; cdr3_nt: TGTGCCTGGAGTGCCACAGGGGTCAACGAGCAGTACTTC
d_call: TRBD2; clone_size: .; j_call: TRBJ2-5; v_call: TRBV27; cdr3_aa: CASSPRLAGASETQYF; cdr3_nt: TGTGCCAGCAGTCCAAGACTAGCGGGAGCCTCAGAGACCCAGTACTTC
d_call: TRBD1; clone_size: .; j_call: TRBJ1-1; v_call: TRBV5-5; cdr3_aa: CASSLAAGGMYAEAFF; cdr3_nt: TGTGCCAGCAGCTTGGCAGCAGGGGGGATGTACGCTGAAGCTTTCTTT
d_call: TRBD1; clone_size: .; j_call: TRBJ1-2; v_call: TRBV7-2; cdr3_aa: CASSSAQGAYGYTF; cdr3_nt: TGTGCCAGCAGCTCTGCGCAGGGGGCATATGGCTACACCTTC
d_call: .; clone_size: .; j_call: TRBJ1-1; v_call: TRBV27; cdr3_aa: CASSLVGQGTFF; cdr3_nt: .
d_call: .; clone_size: .; j_call: TRBJ2-3; v_call: TRBV9; cdr3_aa: CASSVEGHGTDTQYF; cdr3_nt: TGTGCCAGCAGCGTAGAGGGACACGGCACAGATACGCAGTATTTT
d_call: TRBD1; clone_size: .; j_call: TRBJ1-2; v_call: TRBV30; cdr3_aa: CAWVDRGNYGYTF; cdr3_nt: TGTGCCTGGGTGGACAGGGGAAACTATGGCTACACCTTC
d_call: TRBD2; clone_size: .; j_call: TRBJ2-7; v_call: TRBV6-6; cdr3_aa: CASSNSGTSDYEQYF; cdr3_nt: TGTGCCAGCAGTAACTCAGGGACTAGCGACTACGAGCAGTACTTC
d_call: TRBD1; clone_size: .; j_call: TRBJ2-3; v_call: TRBV5-4; cdr3_aa: CASSRPGTAPDTQYF; cdr3_nt: TGTGCCAGCAGCAGACCCGGGACAGCCCCAGATACGCAGTATTTT
d_call: TRBD2; clone_size: .; j_call: TRBJ2-7; v_call: TRBV6-1; cdr3_aa: CASSEDRMAGVTGYEQYF; cdr3_nt: TGTGCCAGCAGTGAAGATCGGATGGCGGGGGTTACTGGCTACGAGCAGTACTTC
d_call: .; clone_size: .; j_call: TRBJ2-2; v_call: TRBV12-5; cdr3_aa: CASGLGATTHTGELFF; cdr3_nt: TGTGCTAGTGGTTTGGGCGCGACCACCCACACCGGGGAGCTGTTTTTT
d_call: .; clone_size: .; j_call: TRBJ2-1; v_call: TRBV5-4; cdr3_aa: CASSSGGYLSGEQFF; cdr3_nt: TGTGCCAGCAGCTCTGGGGGGTATCTATCTGGTGAGCAGTTCTTC
d_call: TRBD2; clone_size: .; j_call: TRBJ2-1; v_call: TRBV6-1; cdr3_aa: CASSGLAGNNEQFF; cdr3_nt: TGTGCCAGCAGTGGCTTAGCGGGGAACAATGAGCAGTTCTTC
d_call: TRBD1; clone_size: .; j_call: TRBJ1-4; v_call: TRBV18; cdr3_aa: CASSPPSYGTGIEKLFF; cdr3_nt: TGTGCCAGCTCACCACCGTCGTACGGGACAGGGATAGAAAAACTGTTTTTT
d_call: TRBD1; clone_size: few; j_call: TRBJ1-1; v_call: TRBV5-1; cdr3_aa: CASSSTDRRNTEAFF; cdr3_nt: TGCGCCAGCAGCTCCACGGACAGGCGGAACACTGAAGCTTTCTTT
d_call: TRBD1; clone_size: few; j_call: TRBJ2-2; v_call: TRBV15; cdr3_aa: CATSTDRRGTGLNVELFF; cdr3_nt: TGTGCCACCAGCACCGATCGCAGAGGGACAGGCCTTAATGTGGAGCTGTTTTTT
d_call: .; clone_size: .; j_call: TRBJ2-1; v_call: TRBV5-1; cdr3_aa: CASSAGRNNNEQFF; cdr3_nt: TGCGCCAGCAGCGCGGGACGGAATAACAATGAGCAGTTCTTC
d_call: .; clone_size: .; j_call: TRBJ2-1; v_call: TRBV7-2; cdr3_aa: CASSIESGKINNEQFF; cdr3_nt: TGTGCCAGCAGCATAGAGAGCGGAAAGATTAACAATGAGCAGTTCTTC
d_call: TRBD1; clone_size: .; j_call: TRBJ1-2; v_call: TRBV6-1; cdr3_aa: CASRWTGRDNGYTF; cdr3_nt: TGTGCCAGCAGATGGACAGGGCGCGATAATGGCTACACCTTC
d_call: .; clone_size: .; j_call: TRBJ1-1; v_call: TRBV6-1; cdr3_aa: CASSEVVGTVNTEAFF; cdr3_nt: TGTGCCAGCAGTGAAGTGGTAGGGACGGTGAACACTGAAGCTTTCTTT
d_call: .; clone_size: .; j_call: TRBJ1-3; v_call: TRBV6-5; cdr3_aa: CASSYSGGTAGNTIYF; cdr3_nt: TGTGCCAGCAGTTACTCGGGAGGAACAGCTGGAAACACCATATATTTT
d_call: TRBD2; clone_size: .; j_call: TRBJ2-1; v_call: TRBV7-6; cdr3_aa: CASSLGGAGSYNEQFF; cdr3_nt: TGTGCCAGCAGCTTAGGAGGAGCGGGGTCCTACAATGAGCAGTTCTTC
d_call: .; clone_size: .; j_call: TRBJ2-2; v_call: TRBV2; cdr3_aa: CASRIQSTGELFF; cdr3_nt: TGTGCCAGCAGAATACAAAGTACCGGGGAGCTGTTTTTT
d_call: TRBD1; clone_size: .; j_call: TRBJ2-5; v_call: TRBV30; cdr3_aa: CAWSGDRGSEETQYF; cdr3_nt: TGTGCCTGGAGTGGGGACAGGGGGTCGGAGGAGACCCAGTACTTC
d_call: TRBD1; clone_size: .; j_call: TRBJ1-5; v_call: TRBV6-6; cdr3_aa: CASSPGTAFSNQPQHF; cdr3_nt: TGTGCCAGCAGCCCCGGGACAGCTTTTAGCAATCAGCCCCAGCATTTT
d_call: .; clone_size: few; j_call: TRBJ2-7; v_call: TRBV2; cdr3_aa: CASSFLPYEQYF; cdr3_nt: TGTGCCAGCAGTTTCCTGCCCTACGAGCAGTACTTC